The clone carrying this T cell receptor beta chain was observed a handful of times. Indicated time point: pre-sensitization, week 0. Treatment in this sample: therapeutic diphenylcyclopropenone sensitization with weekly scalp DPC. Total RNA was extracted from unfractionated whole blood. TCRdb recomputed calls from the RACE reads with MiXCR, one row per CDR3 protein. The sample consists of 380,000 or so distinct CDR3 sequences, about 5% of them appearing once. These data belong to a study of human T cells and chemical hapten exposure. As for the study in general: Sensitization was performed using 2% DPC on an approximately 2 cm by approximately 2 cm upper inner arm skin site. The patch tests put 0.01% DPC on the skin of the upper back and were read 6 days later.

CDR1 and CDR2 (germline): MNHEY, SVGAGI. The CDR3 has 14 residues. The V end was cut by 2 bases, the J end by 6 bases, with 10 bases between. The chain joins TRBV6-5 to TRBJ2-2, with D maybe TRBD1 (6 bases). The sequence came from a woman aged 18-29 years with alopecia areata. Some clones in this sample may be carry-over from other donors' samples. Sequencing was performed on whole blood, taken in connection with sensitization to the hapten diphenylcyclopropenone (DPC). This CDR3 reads CASSYATGSGELFF. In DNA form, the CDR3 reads TGTGCCAGCAGTTACGCTACAGGGTCCGGGGAGCTGTTTTTT.